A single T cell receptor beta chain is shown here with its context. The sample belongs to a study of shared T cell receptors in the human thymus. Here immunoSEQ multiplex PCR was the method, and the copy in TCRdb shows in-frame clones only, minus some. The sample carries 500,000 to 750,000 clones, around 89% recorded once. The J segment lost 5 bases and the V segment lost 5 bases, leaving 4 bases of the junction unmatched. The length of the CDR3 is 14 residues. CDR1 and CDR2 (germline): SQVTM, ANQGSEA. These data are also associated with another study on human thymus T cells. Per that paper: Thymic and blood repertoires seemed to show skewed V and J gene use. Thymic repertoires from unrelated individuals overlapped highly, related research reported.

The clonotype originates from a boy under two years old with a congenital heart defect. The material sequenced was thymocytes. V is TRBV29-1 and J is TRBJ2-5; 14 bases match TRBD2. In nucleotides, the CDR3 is TGCAGCGTTCGACTAGCGGGAGGGGGGGAGACCCAGTACTTC. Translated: CSVRLAGGGETQYF.